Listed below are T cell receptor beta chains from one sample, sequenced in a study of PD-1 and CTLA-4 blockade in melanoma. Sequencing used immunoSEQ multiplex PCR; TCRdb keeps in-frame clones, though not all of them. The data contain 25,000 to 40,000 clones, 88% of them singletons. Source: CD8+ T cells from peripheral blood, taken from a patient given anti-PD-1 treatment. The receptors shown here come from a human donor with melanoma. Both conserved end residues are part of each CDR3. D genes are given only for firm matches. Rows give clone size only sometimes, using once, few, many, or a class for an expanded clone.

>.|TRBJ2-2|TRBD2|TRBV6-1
CASSDSGGAYFGELFF
TGTGCCAGCAGTGACAGCGGGGGGGCTTATTTCGGGGAGCTGTTTTTT
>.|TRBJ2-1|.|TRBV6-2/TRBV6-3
CASSYRDLANNEQFF
TGTGCCAGCAGTTATAGGGATTTAGCGAACAATGAGCAGTTCTTC
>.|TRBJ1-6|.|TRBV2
CASSVDRYNSPLHF
TGTGCCAGCAGTGTTGACAGGTATAATTCACCCCTCCACTTT
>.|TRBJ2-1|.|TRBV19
CASSVAGNDNEQFF
TGTGCCAGTAGTGTAGCCGGGAATGACAATGAGCAGTTCTTC
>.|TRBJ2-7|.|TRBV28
CASSSDENEQYF
TGTGCCAGCAGTTCGGACGAAAACGAGCAGTACTTC
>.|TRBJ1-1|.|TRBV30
CAWSKGSTEAFF
TGTGCCTGGAGTAAAGGGAGCACTGAAGCTTTCTTT
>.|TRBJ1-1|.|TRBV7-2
CASSLNKRGTEAFF
TGTGCCAGCAGCTTGAACAAGAGGGGCACTGAAGCTTTCTTT
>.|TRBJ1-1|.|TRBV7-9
CASSPTWGNTEAFF
TGTGCCAGCAGCCCCACTTGGGGGAACACTGAAGCTTTCTTT
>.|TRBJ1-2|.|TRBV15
CATSRHPIVPGYGYTF
TGTGCCACCAGCAGACACCCGATAGTTCCCGGGTATGGCTACACCTTC
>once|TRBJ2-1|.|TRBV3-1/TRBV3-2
CASSQGTGDSYNEQFF
TGTGCCAGCAGCCAAGGAACTGGTGACTCCTACAATGAGCAGTTCTTC
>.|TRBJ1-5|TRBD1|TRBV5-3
CARSPGTGLQPQHF
TGTGCCAGAAGCCCCGGGACAGGGCTTCAGCCCCAGCATTTT
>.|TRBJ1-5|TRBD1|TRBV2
CASNPTGGSNQPQHF
TGTGCCAGTAACCCGACAGGGGGAAGCAATCAGCCCCAGCATTTT
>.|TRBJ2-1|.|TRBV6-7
CASSYGRVNEQFF
TGTGCCAGCAGTTACGGCAGGGTAAATGAGCAGTTCTTC
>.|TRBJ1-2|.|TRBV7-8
CASSLDLLGQVLYGYTF
TGTGCCAGCAGCTTAGATTTACTGGGGCAGGTTCTCTATGGCTACACCTTC
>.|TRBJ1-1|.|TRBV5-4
CATGTGPMNTEAFF
TGTGCTACCGGGACGGGACCGATGAACACTGAAGCTTTCTTT
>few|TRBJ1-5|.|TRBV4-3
CASSPGEGVQPQHF
TGCGCCAGCAGCCCCGGGGAGGGGGTCCAGCCCCAGCATTTT
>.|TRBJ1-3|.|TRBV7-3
CASSLTSGMGNTIYF
TGTGCCAGCAGCTTAACGTCCGGGATGGGAAACACCATATATTTT
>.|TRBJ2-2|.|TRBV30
CAWSPTGGELFF
TGTGCCTGGAGTCCTACTGGGGGGGAGCTGTTTTTT
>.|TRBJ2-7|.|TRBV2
CASRWTASYEQYF
TGTGCCAGCCGATGGACGGCCTCCTACGAGCAGTACTTC
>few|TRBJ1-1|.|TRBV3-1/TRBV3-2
CASSLDSTEAFF
TGTGCCAGCAGCTTAGACAGCACTGAAGCTTTCTTT
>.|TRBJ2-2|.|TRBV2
CASRSGSGESGELFF
TGTGCCAGCAGGTCCGGGTCAGGAGAGTCCGGGGAGCTGTTTTTT
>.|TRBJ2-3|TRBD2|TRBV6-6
CASRSTSGGYTDTQYF
TGTGCCAGCAGATCAACTAGCGGGGGATACACAGATACGCAGTATTTT
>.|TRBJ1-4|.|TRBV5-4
CASSLDRFNEKLFF
TGTGCCAGCAGCTTGGACAGATTTAACGAAAAACTGTTTTTT
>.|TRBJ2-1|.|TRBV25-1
CASGTLEQFF
TGTGCCAGCGGAACCCTTGAGCAGTTCTTC
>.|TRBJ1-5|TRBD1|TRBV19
CASSIPLGQVSNQPQHF
TGTGCCAGTAGTATTCCGCTTGGACAGGTTAGCAATCAGCCCCAGCATTTT
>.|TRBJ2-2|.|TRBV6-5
CASSYSSGNAGELFF
TGTGCCAGCAGTTACTCTTCAGGGAACGCCGGGGAGCTGTTTTTT
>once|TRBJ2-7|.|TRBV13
CASSQESGEQYF
TGTGCCAGCAGCCAAGAGAGTGGAGAGCAGTACTTC
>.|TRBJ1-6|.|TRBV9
CASSVGSSGNSPLHF
TGTGCCAGCAGCGTAGGTTCCTCGGGAAATTCACCCCTCCACTTT
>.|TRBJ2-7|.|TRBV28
CAIGMDEQYF
TGTGCCATTGGGATGGACGAGCAGTACTTC
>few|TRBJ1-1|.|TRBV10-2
CASSEDINTEAFF
TGCGCCAGCAGTGAGGACATAAACACTGAAGCTTTCTTT
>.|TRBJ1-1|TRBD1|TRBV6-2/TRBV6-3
CASSRTGTEAFF
TGTGCCAGCAGCCGGACAGGGACTGAAGCTTTCTTT